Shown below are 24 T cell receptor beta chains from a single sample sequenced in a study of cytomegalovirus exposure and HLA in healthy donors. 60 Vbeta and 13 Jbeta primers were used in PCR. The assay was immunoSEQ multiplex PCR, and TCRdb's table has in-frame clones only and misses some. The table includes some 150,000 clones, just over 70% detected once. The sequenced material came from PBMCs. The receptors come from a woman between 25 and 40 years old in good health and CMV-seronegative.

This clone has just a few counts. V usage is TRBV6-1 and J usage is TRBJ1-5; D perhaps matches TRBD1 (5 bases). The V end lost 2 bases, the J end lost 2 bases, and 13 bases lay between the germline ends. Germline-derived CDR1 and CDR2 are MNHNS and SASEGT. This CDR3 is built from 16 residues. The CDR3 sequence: CASSESGGVGNQPQHF. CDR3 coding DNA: TGTGCCAGCAGTGAATCTGGGGGGGTCGGCAATCAGCCCCAGCATTTT.

CDR3 region: CASSRTSGRKADEQYF. The CDR3 DNA reads TGTGCCAGCAGTCGGACTAGCGGGAGGAAGGCCGACGAGCAGTACTTC. The V and J genes are TRBV11-2 and TRBJ2-7; 14 bases are a match to TRBD2. CDR3 length: 16 residues. Germline CDR1 is SGHAT and CDR2 is FQNNGV. V shed 6 bases and J 5 bases; nucleotides not matched to a gene: 9.

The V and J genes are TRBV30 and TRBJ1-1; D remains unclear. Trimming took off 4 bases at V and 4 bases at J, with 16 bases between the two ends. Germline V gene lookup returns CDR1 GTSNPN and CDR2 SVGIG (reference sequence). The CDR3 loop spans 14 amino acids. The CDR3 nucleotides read TGTGCCTGGACTCATAGGTCCAGGTTCACTGAAGCTTTCTTT. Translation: CAWTHRSRFTEAFF.

Here the CDR3 DNA reads TGTGCCAGCAGCTCCCAAAGTAGTAATGAAAAACTGTTTTTT. Its translation is CASSSQSSNEKLFF. This chain connects TRBV7-9 to TRBJ1-4; D is unclear. This CDR3 is built from 14 residues. V was pared by 4 bases and J by 4 bases, with 10 bases between. Germline V gene data show CDR1 as SEHNR and CDR2 as FQNEAQ (reference sequence). The whole variable domain, filled in from reference TRBV7-9 and TRBJ1-4, reads DTGVSQNPRHKITKRGQNVTFRCDPISEHNRLYWYRQTLGQGPEFLTYFQNEAQLEKSRLLSDRFSAERPKGSFSTLEIQRTEQGDSAMYLCASSSQSSNEKLFFGSGTQLSVL.

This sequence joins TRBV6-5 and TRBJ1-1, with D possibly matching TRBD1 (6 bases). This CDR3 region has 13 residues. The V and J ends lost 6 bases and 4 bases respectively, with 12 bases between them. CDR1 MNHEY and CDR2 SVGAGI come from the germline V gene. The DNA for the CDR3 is TGTGCCAGCAGCCAACAGGGTGGCACTGAAGCTTTCTTT. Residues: CASSQQGGTEAFF.

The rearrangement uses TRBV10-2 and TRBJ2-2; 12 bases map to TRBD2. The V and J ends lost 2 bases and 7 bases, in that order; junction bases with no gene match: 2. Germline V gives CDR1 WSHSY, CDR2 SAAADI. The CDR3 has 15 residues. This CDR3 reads CASSEELAGGGELFF. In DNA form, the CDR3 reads TGCGCCAGCAGTGAGGAACTAGCGGGGGGCGGGGAGCTGTTTTTT.

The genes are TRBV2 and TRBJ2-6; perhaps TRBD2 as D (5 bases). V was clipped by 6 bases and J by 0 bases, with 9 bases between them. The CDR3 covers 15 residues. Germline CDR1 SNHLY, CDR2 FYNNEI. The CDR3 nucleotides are TGTGCCAGCAGACTAGAGTACTCTGGGGCCAACGTCCTGACTTTC. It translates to CASRLEYSGANVLTF.

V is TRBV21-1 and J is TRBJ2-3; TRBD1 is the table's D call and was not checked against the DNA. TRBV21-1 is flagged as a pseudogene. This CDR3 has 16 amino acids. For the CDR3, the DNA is TGTGCCAGCAGCAAAGCGCAGGAAGTATACGCAGATACGCAGTATTTT. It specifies CASSKAQEVYADTQYF.

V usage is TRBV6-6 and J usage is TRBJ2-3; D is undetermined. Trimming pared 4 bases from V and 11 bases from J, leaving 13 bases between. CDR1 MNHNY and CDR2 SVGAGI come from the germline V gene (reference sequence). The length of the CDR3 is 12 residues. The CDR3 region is CASSLYTPGQYF. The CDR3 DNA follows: TGTGCCAGCAGTTTATATACGCCGGGGCAGTATTTT.

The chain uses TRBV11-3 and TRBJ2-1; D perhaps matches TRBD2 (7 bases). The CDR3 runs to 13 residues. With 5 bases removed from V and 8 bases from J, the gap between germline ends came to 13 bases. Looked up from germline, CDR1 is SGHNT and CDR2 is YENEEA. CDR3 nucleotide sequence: TGTGCCAGCAGCGTTCGGGGGGCTGATGAGCAGTTCTTC. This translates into CASSVRGADEQFF.

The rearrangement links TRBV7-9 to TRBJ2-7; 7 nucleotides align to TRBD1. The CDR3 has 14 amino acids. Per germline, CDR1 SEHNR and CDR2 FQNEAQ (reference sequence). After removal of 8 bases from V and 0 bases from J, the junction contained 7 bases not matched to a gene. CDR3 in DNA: TGTGCCAGCGAGGGGGCAGGGGGCTCCTACGAGCAGTACTTC. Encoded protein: CASEGAGGSYEQYF.

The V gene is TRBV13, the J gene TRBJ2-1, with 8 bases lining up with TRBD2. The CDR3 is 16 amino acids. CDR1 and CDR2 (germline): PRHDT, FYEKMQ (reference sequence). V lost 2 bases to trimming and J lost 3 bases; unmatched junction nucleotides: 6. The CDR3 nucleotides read TGTGCCAGCAGCTTAATCAGGCTAGCGGGCTACAATGAGCAGTTCTTC. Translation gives CASSLIRLAGYNEQFF. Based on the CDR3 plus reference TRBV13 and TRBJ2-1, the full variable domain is AAGVIQSPRHLIKEKRETATLKCYPIPRHDTVYWYQQGPGQDPQFLISFYEKMQSDKGSIPDRFSAQQFSDYHSELNMSSLELGDSALYFCASSLIRLAGYNEQFFGPGTRLTVL.

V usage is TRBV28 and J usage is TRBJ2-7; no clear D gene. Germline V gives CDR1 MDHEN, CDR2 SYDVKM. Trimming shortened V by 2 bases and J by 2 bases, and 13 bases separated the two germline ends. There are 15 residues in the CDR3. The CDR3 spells CASSLPPSSPYEQYF. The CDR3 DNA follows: TGTGCCAGCAGTTTACCCCCTAGTTCTCCCTACGAGCAGTACTTC.

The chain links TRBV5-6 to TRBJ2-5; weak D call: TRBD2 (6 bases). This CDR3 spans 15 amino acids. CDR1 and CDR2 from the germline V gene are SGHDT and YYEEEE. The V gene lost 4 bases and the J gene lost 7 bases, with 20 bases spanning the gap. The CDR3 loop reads CASSGYRAGGGTQYF. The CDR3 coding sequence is TGTGCCAGCAGCGGATACCGGGCCGGGGGTGGGACCCAGTACTTC.

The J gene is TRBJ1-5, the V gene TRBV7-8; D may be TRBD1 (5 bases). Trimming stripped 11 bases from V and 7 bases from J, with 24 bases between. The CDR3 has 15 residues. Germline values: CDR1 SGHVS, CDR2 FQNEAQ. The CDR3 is CASAPGPRGEQPQHF. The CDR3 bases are TGTGCCTCGGCCCCGGGACCCCGGGGGGAACAGCCCCAGCATTTT.

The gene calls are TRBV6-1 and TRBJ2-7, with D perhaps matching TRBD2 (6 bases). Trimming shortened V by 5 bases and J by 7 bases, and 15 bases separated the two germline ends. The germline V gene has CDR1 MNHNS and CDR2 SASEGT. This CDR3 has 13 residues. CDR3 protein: CASSTGTPREQYF. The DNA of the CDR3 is TGTGCCAGCAGTACCGGGACTCCAAGAGAGCAGTACTTC.

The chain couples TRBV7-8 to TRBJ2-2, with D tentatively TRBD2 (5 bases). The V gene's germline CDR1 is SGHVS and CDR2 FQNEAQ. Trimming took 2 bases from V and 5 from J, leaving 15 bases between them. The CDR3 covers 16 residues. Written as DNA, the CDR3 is TGTGCCAGCAGCTTAAGCCTAGCCGAAGGTACCGGGGAGCTGTTTTTT. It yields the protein CASSLSLAEGTGELFF. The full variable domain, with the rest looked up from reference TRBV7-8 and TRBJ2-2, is GAGVSQSPRYKVAKRGQDVALRCDPISGHVSLFWYQQALGQGPEFLTYFQNEAQLDKSGLPSDRFFAERPEGSVSTLKIQRTQQEDSAVYLCASSLSLAEGTGELFFGEGSRLTVL.

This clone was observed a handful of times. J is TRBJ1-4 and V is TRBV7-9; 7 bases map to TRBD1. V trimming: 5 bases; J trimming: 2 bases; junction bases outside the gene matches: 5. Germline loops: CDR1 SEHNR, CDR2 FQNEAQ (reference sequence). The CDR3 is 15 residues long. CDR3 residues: CASSPDRATNEKLFF. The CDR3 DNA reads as TGTGCCAGCAGCCCTGACAGGGCGACTAATGAAAAACTGTTTTTT.

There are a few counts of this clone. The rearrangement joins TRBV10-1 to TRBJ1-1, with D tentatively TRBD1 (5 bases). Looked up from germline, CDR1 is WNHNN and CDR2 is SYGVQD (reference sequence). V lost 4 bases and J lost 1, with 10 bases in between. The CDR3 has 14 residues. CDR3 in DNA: TGCGCCAGCAGTGGCGGGACGGAGAACACTGAAGCTTTCTTT. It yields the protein CASSGGTENTEAFF.

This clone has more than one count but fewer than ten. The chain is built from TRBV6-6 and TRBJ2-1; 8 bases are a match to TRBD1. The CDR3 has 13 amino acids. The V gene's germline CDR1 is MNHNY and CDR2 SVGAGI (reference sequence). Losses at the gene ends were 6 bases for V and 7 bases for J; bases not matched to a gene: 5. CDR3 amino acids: CASSNDRGNEQFF. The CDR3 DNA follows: TGTGCCAGCAGCAATGACAGGGGTAATGAGCAGTTCTTC.

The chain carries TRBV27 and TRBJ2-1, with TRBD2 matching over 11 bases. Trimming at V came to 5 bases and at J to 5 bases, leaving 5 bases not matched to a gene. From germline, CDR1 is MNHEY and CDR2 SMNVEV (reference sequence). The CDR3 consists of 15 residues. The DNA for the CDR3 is TGTGCCAGCAGTCTCACTAGCGGGAGTCACAATGAGCAGTTCTTC. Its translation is CASSLTSGSHNEQFF.

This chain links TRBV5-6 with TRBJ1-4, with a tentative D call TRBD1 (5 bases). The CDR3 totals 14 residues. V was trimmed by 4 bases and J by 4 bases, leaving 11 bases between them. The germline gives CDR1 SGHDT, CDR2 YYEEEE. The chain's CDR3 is CASSLGRVNEKLFF. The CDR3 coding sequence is TGTGCCAGCAGCCTGGGACGGGTTAATGAAAAACTGTTTTTT.

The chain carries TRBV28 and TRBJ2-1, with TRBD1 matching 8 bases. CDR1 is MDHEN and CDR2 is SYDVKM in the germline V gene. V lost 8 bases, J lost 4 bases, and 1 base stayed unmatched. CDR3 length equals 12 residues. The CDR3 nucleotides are TGTGCCAGCCGGACAGGGTACAATGAGCAGTTCTTC. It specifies CASRTGYNEQFF.

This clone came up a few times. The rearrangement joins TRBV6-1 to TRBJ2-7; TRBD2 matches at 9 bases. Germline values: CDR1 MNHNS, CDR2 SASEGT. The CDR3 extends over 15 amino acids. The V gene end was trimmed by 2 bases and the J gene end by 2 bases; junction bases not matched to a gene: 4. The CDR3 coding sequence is TGTGCCAGCAGTGAATTAGCGGGGGCTCCCTACGAGCAGTACGTC. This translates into CASSELAGAPYEQYV.